This TCR beta chain was identified during a study of cytomegalovirus exposure and HLA in healthy donors. Turning to the study itself: Earlier work reported approximately 110 million unique TCR beta sequences from about 180 million T cells.

V trimming: 6 bases; J trimming: 7 bases; junction bases outside the gene matches: 8. CDR1 is SNHLY, CDR2 FYNNEI, per germline. The CDR3 spans 13 residues. 13 Jbeta primers and 60 Vbeta primers were used for the PCR. The authors' processing: Counted up in a later analysis, unique TCR beta chains came to 65 million to 80 million, with some 9.9 million shared. Clones were read by immunoSEQ multiplex PCR, and TCRdb kept only the in-frame ones, dropping some. V and J calls and clone size follow that table, whereas D and trimming were derived from the DNA. This table has approximately 270,000 clones, 80% appearing once. Study-wide results and caveats: In an earlier analysis, productive rearrangement rates for most beta V segments clustered near 87% or 30%.

As for this clone: Antigen unknown.

This clonotype was sampled from a girl aged 2 to 10 in good health and CMV-seronegative. The sample was PBMCs. The chain uses TRBV2 and TRBJ1-1; TRBD1 matches at 7 bases. DNA of the CDR3: TGTGCCAGCAGGGGGGACAGCAAGATTGAAGCTTTCTTT. Translated: CASRGDSKIEAFF. Full variable domain (remainder filled in from reference TRBV2 and TRBJ1-1): EPEVTQTPSHQVTQMGQEVILRCVPISNHLYFYWYRQILGQKVEFLVSFYNNEISEKSEIFDDQFSVERPDGSNFTLKIRSTKLEDSAMYFCASRGDSKIEAFFGQGTRLTVV.